Listed below are T cell receptor beta chains from one sample, sequenced in a study of blood T cell repertoires in COVID-19. Clones were sequenced by immunoSEQ multiplex PCR, and TCRdb holds only the in-frame ones, with some missing. Found here are some 170,000 clones, more than 85% of them singletons; the top ten hold roughly 1.2%. The sequencing sample was made of PBMCs or T cells enriched from blood (not recorded which). The receptors originated from a human donor with acute COVID-19. The donor label of this sample is uncertain. Each CDR3 is given with its conserved first and last residue. D genes are given only for firm matches. Clone size is not always given. Where it is, it says once, few, many or a class for expanded clones.

NA TRBJ1-6 TRBV7-2 TRBD1 TGTGCCAGCAGCTTACCACAGGGGAGAAATTCACCCCTCCACTTT CASSLPQGRNSPLHF
NA TRBJ1-1 TRBV9 NA TGTGCCAGCAGAGACGGGAGCACTGAAGCTTTCTTT CASRDGSTEAFF
NA TRBJ1-2 TRBV19 NA TGTGCCAGTAGTATCGGACAAGTCGACTACACCTTC CASSIGQVDYTF
once TRBJ2-2 TRBV7-2 NA TGTGCCAGCAGCTTACGGACTCCCGGGGAGCTGTTTTTT CASSLRTPGELFF
NA TRBJ1-4 TRBV6-5 NA TGTGCCAGCATGGGGACCCGGACTAGTGAAAAACTGTTTTTT CASMGTRTSEKLFF
NA TRBJ1-6 TRBV5-1 NA TGCGCCAGCAGCCCCGACCCCGGGTCCTCTAATTCACCCCTCCACTTT CASSPDPGSSNSPLHF
NA TRBJ2-3 TRBV5-1 TRBD1 TGCGCCAGCAGCTCCCGACAGGGGCCGAGCACAGATACGCAGTATTTT CASSSRQGPSTDTQYF
NA TRBJ1-1 TRBV27 NA TGTGCCAGCAGAACCTACGAGAGCACTGAAGCTTTCTTT CASRTYESTEAFF
NA TRBJ2-5 TRBV18 NA TGTGCCAGCTCACCCACCCGTTTGCGTCAGGGGAGAGAGACCCAGTACTTC CASSPTRLRQGRETQYF
NA TRBJ2-3 TRBV19 NA TGTGCCAGTAGTATCCGGAGGGCGGGCACAGATACGCAGTATTTT CASSIRRAGTDTQYF
medium-sized TRBJ2-2 TRBV7-9 NA TGTGCCAGCCCTAAGAGCCGGGACATCGACACCGGGGAGCTGTTTTTT CASPKSRDIDTGELFF
NA TRBJ2-1 TRBV29-1 NA TGCAGCCTAGACAGAGCAGGCACCTACAATGAGCAGTTCTTC CSLDRAGTYNEQFF
NA TRBJ2-1 TRBV24-1 TRBD2 TGTGCCACCAGTGAGAGCGGGGGTGCCTCCTACAATGAGCAGTTCTTC CATSESGGASYNEQFF
NA TRBJ1-6 TRBV7-8 NA TGTGCCAGCAGTATACAGGGCTTGGGGGATTCACCCCTCCACTTT CASSIQGLGDSPLHF
NA TRBJ2-2 TRBV6-5 NA TGTGCCAGCAGGCCAGGGGTCACCACCGGGGAGCTGTTTTTT CASRPGVTTGELFF
NA TRBJ1-6 TRBV20-1 TRBD1 TGCAGTGCTAGTGATTTCGGTGCAGGGGGCGAATCACCCCTCCACTTT CSASDFGAGGESPLHF
NA TRBJ2-3 TRBV9 NA TGTGCCAGCACCCCAGACTATTTGAACACAGATACGCAGTATTTT CASTPDYLNTDTQYF
NA TRBJ1-2 TRBV19 TRBD1 TGTGCCAGTAGGAGGGACAGGGGGCGCGGCTATGGCTACACCTTC CASRRDRGRGYGYTF
NA TRBJ2-5 TRBV14 TRBD1 TGTGCCAGCAGCCAGTTTACAGGGGACCTTGAGACCCAGTACTTC CASSQFTGDLETQYF
NA TRBJ2-5 TRBV11-2 TRBD2 TGTGCCAGCAGCTTAAGCGGGGGGACGGAGACCCAGTACTTC CASSLSGGTETQYF
NA TRBJ2-6 TRBV27 NA TGTGCCAGCAGTTCCCGGTCTGGGGCCAACGTCCTGACTTTC CASSSRSGANVLTF
NA TRBJ2-3 TRBV27 TRBD2 TGTGCCAGCAGTTCGGGACTAGCGGGGGGCACAGATACGCAGTATTTT CASSSGLAGGTDTQYF
once TRBJ1-1 TRBV12-3/TRBV12-4 NA TGTGCCAGCAGTTTAAGCATCGCTGATGCTTTCTTT CASSLSIADAFF
NA TRBJ1-1 TRBV20-1 NA TGCAGTGCTAGAGGGGCAGCCGAAGCTTTCTTT CSARGAAEAFF
NA TRBJ1-2 TRBV7-9 TRBD1 TGTGCCAGCAGCTTGCGACAGGGGAACTATGGCTACACCTTC CASSLRQGNYGYTF
NA TRBJ2-7 TRBV29-1 NA TGCAGCGTTGAATGGAACAGCTCAGGCGAGCAGTACTTC CSVEWNSSGEQYF
NA TRBJ2-5 TRBV7-3 NA TGTGCCAGCAGCCAGCAGGGGCAAGAGACCCAGTACTTC CASSQQGQETQYF
NA TRBJ1-1 TRBV7-9 NA TGTGCCAGCAGCTTCCTGATCGGGGAGAGGAACACTGAAGCTTTCTTT CASSFLIGERNTEAFF
NA TRBJ1-4 TRBV7-9 TRBD1 TGTGCCAGCAGCATTTGGGGACAGGGCGGTGAAAAACTGTTTTTT CASSIWGQGGEKLFF
NA TRBJ2-5 TRBV4-1 TRBD2 TGCGCCAGCAGCCAAGTGCTAGCGGGGGCTCACGACTTC CASSQVLAGAHDF
NA TRBJ1-2 TRBV7-9 TRBD1 TGTGCCAGCAGCACAACACAGGGGGCAGACTATGGCTACACCTTC CASSTTQGADYGYTF
NA TRBJ2-1 TRBV7-2 TRBD2 TGTGCCAGCAGCCCGACGGGACTAGCGGGGGGGCTAAATTACAATGAGCAGTTCTTC CASSPTGLAGGLNYNEQFF
NA TRBJ1-5 TRBV12-3/TRBV12-4 NA TGTGCCAGCAAACGGGGCGCGGGACAGCCCCAGCATTTT CASKRGAGQPQHF
NA TRBJ1-2 TRBV19 NA TGTGCCAGTAGTCTCTCAGAGGGCTATGGCTACACCTTC CASSLSEGYGYTF
NA TRBJ2-1 TRBV5-1 TRBD2 TGCGCCAGCAGCTTGGAAACGGTGACTAGCTCCGATGAGCAGTTCTTC CASSLETVTSSDEQFF
NA TRBJ1-2 TRBV7-8 NA TGTGCCAGCAGCTTAGTACGACAGTCAGCTAACTATGGCTACACCTTC CASSLVRQSANYGYTF
once TRBJ1-1 TRBV12-3/TRBV12-4 TRBD1 TGTGCCAGCAGCCCGGGACAGGGGCGTGAAGCTTTCTTT CASSPGQGREAFF
NA TRBJ1-1 TRBV27 NA TGTGCCAGCAGCACCCTTTGGGGGGGCACTGAAGCTTTCTTT CASSTLWGGTEAFF
NA TRBJ2-1 TRBV27 TRBD2 TGTGCCAGCATGAGGACTAGCGGGGGCCCTGAGCAGTTCTTC CASMRTSGGPEQFF
NA TRBJ2-7 TRBV5-1 TRBD1 TGCGCCAGCAGCTTGGGACAGGGGGCGCAGTACGAGCAGTACTTC CASSLGQGAQYEQYF
NA TRBJ2-7 TRBV19 TRBD1 TGTGCCAGTAGCACCGGTTGGGGACAGCCCTACGAGCAGTACTTC CASSTGWGQPYEQYF
NA TRBJ1-2 TRBV18 NA TGTGCCAGCTCTCTGGACAGCAACTATGGCTACACCTTC CASSLDSNYGYTF
NA TRBJ2-6 TRBV7-9 NA TGTGCCAGCAGCGTTCACAGGTCTGGGGCCAACGTCCTGACTTTC CASSVHRSGANVLTF
NA TRBJ2-1 TRBV4-1 TRBD2 TGCGCCAGCAGCCAAGCGAGCTTAGGACTAGCGGATTACAATGAGCAGTTCTTC CASSQASLGLADYNEQFF
NA TRBJ2-1 TRBV13 TRBD2 TGTGCCAGCAGCCCCCGGACTAGCGGGGGGGTGGGGAGCGTCAATGAGCAGTTCTTC CASSPRTSGGVGSVNEQFF
NA TRBJ1-6 TRBV6-6 NA TGTGCCAGCAGTTACCGCGTCAGGGAATCACCCCTCCACTTT CASSYRVRESPLHF
NA TRBJ2-3 TRBV7-3 NA TGTGCCAGCAGCTTAGGTGGGACTGGACCCATCAACCCAGATACGCAGTATTTT CASSLGGTGPINPDTQYF
NA TRBJ1-5 TRBV6-1 TRBD1 TGTGCCAGCAGCCCCCGGACAGGTTCCCAGCATTTT CASSPRTGSQHF
NA TRBJ2-7 TRBV19 TRBD1 TGTGCCAGTAGACCCCGGACAGGCGAACCCTACGAGCAGTACTTC CASRPRTGEPYEQYF
NA TRBJ2-3 TRBV9 NA TGTGCCAGCAGCGTATCAGGGGTTGGAACAGATACGCAGTATTTT CASSVSGVGTDTQYF
NA TRBJ2-7 TRBV5-1 NA TGCGCCAGCAGCTTGGGGGAACAGGGCTCCTACGAGCAGTACTTC CASSLGEQGSYEQYF
NA TRBJ2-7 TRBV11-3 NA TGTGCCAGCAGCTTAGCCGCGGATCGTGACGAGCAGTACTTC CASSLAADRDEQYF
NA TRBJ2-2 TRBV7-6 NA TGTGCCAGCGGGCCCCCCCACACCGGGGAGCTGTTTTTT CASGPPHTGELFF